Shown below are 4 T cell receptor beta chains from a single sample sequenced in a study of shared clonotypes between healthy human individuals. Using immunoSEQ multiplex PCR, the repertoire was profiled, and TCRdb retains in-frame clones only, with some absent. The sample has about 2 million clones; roughly 95% are singletons. Only CD45RO-negative cells positively selected for CCR7 counted as naive CD8 cells, so terminally differentiated effector memory CD45RA+ cells were excluded. Sequencing used naive CD8+ T cells sorted from blood. These receptor sequences come from a man aged 18 to 30 in good health.

This chain connects TRBV9 to TRBJ2-3, with 8 bases identical to TRBD2. The germline CDR1 and CDR2 sequences are SGDLS and YYNGEE. CDR3 length equals 16 residues. The J segment lost 4 bases and the V segment lost 2 bases, leaving 9 bases of the junction unmatched. CDR3 DNA: TGTGCCAGCAGCGTCTCTGGGGCGGGGGGCGCAGATACGCAGTATTTT. It encodes CASSVSGAGGADTQYF.

There are a few counts of this clone. The sample has other DNA sequences that encode this CDR3 too. The chain joins TRBV9 to TRBJ2-2, with D perhaps TRBD1 (6 bases). V lost 2 bases to trimming and J lost 4 bases, with 9 bases between them. Germline CDR1 reads SGDLS; CDR2 reads YYNGEE. This CDR3 contains 14 residues. For the CDR3, the DNA is TGTGCCAGCAGCGTGGGGGCGGCCACCGGGGAGCTGTTTTTT. Its protein is CASSVGAATGELFF.

This clone was seen only once. The V and J genes are TRBV15 and TRBJ2-7, with 8 bases identical to TRBD1. The germline V gene has CDR1 LNHNV and CDR2 YYDKDF (reference sequence). The CDR3 is 14 residues long. V lost 8 bases, J lost 2 bases, and 8 bases stayed unmatched. The CDR3 protein is CATEGTGGTYEQYF. In DNA, the CDR3 is TGTGCCACCGAGGGGACAGGCGGTACCTACGAGCAGTACTTC.

The chain combines TRBV7-3 with TRBJ2-1; D is possibly TRBD1 (6 bases). CDR3 length: 18 amino acids. Trimming took 3 bases from V and 1 from J, leaving 19 bases between them. CDR1 and CDR2 from the germline V gene are SGHTA and FQGTGA. The CDR3 region is CASSFDRPGGESYNEQFF. The CDR3 bases are TGTGCCAGCAGCTTTGACAGGCCTGGTGGGGAGTCCTACAATGAGCAGTTCTTC.